The present TCR beta chain was sequenced within a study of graft-versus-host responses after intestinal transplantation. Overall study findings and caveats: Among circulating GvH clones, peak levels were associated with early post-transplant declines in HvG clones.

Some clones are missing from TCRdb's copy, which holds only in-frame ones; the method was immunoSEQ multiplex PCR. Among about 97,000 clones listed, roughly nine tenths were seen once. This clone was observed a single time. Antigen unknown. This CDR3 is built from 20 residues. J lost 7 bases, V lost 1 base, and 20 bases had no gene match. Per germline, CDR1 LNHDA and CDR2 SQIVND (reference sequence). The V gene is TRBV19, the J gene TRBJ2-1, with 9 positions matching TRBD2. The sample in question was unstimulated CD4+ T cells sorted from spleen or lymph node cells, obtained before transplant. This receptor was identified in a human donor who was the organ donor for an intestinal transplant. CDR3 in DNA: TGTGCCAGTAGTATAGGGAGGCGGCTAGCGGGATCACAGTCCCTAAATGAGCAGTTCTTC. Translating gives CASSIGRRLAGSQSLNEQFF. The variable domain in full, completed from reference TRBV19 and TRBJ2-1, reads DGGITQSPKYLFRKEGQNVTLSCEQNLNHDAMYWYRQDPGQGLRLIYYSQIVNDFQKGDIAEGYSVSREKKESFPLTVTSAQKNPTAFYLCASSIGRRLAGSQSLNEQFFGPGTRLTVL.